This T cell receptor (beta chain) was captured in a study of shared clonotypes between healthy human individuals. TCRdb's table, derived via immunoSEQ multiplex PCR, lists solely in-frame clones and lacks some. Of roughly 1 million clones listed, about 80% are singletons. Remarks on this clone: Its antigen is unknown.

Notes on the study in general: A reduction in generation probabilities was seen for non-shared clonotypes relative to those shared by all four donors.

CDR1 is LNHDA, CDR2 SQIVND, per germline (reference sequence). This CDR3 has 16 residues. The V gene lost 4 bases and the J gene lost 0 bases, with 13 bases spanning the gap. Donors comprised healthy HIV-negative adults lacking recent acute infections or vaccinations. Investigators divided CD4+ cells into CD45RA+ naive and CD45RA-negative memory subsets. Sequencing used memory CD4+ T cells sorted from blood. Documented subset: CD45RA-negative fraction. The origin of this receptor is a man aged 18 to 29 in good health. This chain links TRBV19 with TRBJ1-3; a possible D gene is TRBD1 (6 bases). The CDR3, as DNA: TGTGCCAGTAGTACCGGCAGGGGAAACTCTGGAAACACCATATATTTT. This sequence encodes CASSTGRGNSGNTIYF.